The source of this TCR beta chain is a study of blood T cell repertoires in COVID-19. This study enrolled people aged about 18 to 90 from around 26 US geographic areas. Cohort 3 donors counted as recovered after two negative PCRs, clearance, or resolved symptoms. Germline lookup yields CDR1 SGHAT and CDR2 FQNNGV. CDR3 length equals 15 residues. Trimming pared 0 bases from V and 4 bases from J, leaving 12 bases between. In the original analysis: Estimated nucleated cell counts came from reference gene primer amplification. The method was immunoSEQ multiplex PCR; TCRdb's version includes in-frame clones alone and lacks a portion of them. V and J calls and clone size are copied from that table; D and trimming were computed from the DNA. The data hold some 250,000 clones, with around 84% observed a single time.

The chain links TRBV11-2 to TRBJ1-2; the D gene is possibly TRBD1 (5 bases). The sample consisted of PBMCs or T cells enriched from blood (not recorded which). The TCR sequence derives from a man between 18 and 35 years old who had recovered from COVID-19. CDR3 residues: CASSLDRPGFYGYTF. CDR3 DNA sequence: TGTGCCAGCAGCTTAGACCGTCCAGGGTTCTATGGCTACACCTTC.